This T cell receptor (beta chain) was retrieved from a study of blood T cell repertoires in COVID-19. As for the study in general: Samples of COVID-19 (acute and convalescent) were obtained from the United States, Italy and Spain. Sources were T cells, B-cell-depleted T cells, or PBMCs; the material itself was cDNA or gDNA.

The J segment lost 11 bases and the V segment lost 5 bases, leaving 11 bases of the junction unmatched. The CDR3 loop spans 15 amino acids. Looked up from germline, CDR1 is SGHRS and CDR2 is YFSETQ. Per the original methods: Estimation of nucleated cell counts relied on the amplification of reference gene primers. Repertoires were generated with immunoSEQ multiplex PCR, while TCRdb's copy carries only in-frame clones and drops some. V, J and clone size derive from that table, while D and trimming were established from the DNA sequence. The profile shows 100,000 to 150,000 clones, 60% to 80% of them singletons.

This receptor was identified in a woman in her seventies with acute or convalescent COVID-19. V is TRBV5-1 and J is TRBJ1-6, with TRBD1 matching over 9 bases. Sequenced: peripheral blood. CDR3 DNA sequence: TGCGCCAGCAGAGAGCCGGGACAGGGACTTACACCCCTCCACTTT. This encodes CASREPGQGLTPLHF.